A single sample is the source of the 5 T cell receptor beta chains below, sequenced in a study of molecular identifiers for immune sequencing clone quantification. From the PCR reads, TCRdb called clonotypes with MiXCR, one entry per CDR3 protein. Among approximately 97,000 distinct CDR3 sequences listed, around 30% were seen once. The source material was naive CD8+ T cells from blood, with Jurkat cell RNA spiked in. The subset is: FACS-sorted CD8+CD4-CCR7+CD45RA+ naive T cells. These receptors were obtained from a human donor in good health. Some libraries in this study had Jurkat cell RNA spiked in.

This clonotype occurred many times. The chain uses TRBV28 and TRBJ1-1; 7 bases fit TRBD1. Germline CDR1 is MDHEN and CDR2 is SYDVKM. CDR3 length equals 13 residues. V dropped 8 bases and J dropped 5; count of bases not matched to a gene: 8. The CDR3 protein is CASGEYRGTEAFF. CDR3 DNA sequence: TGTGCCAGCGGGGAATACAGGGGAACTGAAGCTTTCTTT.

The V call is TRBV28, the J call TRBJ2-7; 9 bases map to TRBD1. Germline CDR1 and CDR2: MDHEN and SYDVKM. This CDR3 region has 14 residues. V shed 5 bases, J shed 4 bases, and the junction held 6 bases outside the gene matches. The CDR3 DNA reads TGTGCCAGCAGTATCCCGGGACAGGGATACGAGCAGTACTTC. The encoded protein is CASSIPGQGYEQYF. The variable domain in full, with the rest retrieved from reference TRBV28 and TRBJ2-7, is DVKVTQSSRYLVKRTGEKVFLECVQDMDHENMFWYRQDPGLGLRLIYFSYDVKMKEKGDIPEGYSVSREKKERFSLILESASTNQTSMYLCASSIPGQGYEQYFGPGTRLTVT.

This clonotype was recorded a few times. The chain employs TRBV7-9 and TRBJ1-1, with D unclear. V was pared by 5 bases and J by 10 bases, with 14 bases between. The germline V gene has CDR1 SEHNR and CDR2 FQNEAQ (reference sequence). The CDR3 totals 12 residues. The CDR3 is CASSDMRLGAFF. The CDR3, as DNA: TGTGCCAGCAGCGATATGCGGCTCGGAGCTTTCTTT.

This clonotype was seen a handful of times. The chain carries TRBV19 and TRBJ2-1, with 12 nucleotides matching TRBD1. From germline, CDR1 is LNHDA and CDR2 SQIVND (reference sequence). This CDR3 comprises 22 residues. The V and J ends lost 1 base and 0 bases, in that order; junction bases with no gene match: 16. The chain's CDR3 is CASSIAPSLGTGGLSSYNEQFF. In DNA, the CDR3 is TGTGCCAGTAGTATAGCCCCTTCGCTCGGGACAGGGGGCCTTAGCTCCTACAATGAGCAGTTCTTC.

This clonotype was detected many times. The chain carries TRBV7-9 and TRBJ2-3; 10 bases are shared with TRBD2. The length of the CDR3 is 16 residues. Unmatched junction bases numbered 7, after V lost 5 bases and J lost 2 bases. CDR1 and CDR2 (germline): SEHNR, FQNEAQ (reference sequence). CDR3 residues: CASSPRGTSATDTQYF. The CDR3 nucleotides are TGTGCCAGCAGCCCACGAGGGACTAGCGCCACAGATACGCAGTATTTT. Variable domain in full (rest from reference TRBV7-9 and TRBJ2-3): DTGVSQNPRHKITKRGQNVTFRCDPISEHNRLYWYRQTLGQGPEFLTYFQNEAQLEKSRLLSDRFSAERPKGSFSTLEIQRTEQGDSAMYLCASSPRGTSATDTQYFGPGTRLTVL.